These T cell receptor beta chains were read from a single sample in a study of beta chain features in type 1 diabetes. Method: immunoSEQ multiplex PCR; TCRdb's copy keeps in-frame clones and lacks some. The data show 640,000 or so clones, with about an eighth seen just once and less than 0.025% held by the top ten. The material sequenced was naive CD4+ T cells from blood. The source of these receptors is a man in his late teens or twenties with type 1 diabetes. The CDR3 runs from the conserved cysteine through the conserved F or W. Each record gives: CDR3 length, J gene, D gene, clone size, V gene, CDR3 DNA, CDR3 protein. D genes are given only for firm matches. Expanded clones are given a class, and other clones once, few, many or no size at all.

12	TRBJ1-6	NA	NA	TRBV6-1	TGTGCCAGCAGTGTAGGGAACTCACCCCTCCACTTT	CASSVGNSPLHF
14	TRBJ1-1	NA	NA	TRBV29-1	TGCAGCGTTGTCCTTAAGGGTAGGGGCACTGAAGCTTTCTTT	CSVVLKGRGTEAFF
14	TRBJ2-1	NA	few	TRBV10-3	TGTGCCATCAGTGGGGCAGGGGCACTAAATGAGCAGTTCTTC	CAISGAGALNEQFF
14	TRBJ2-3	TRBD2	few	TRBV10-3	TGTGCCATCAGGACTAGCGGGGTGACAGATACGCAGTATTTT	CAIRTSGVTDTQYF
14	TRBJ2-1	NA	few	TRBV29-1	TGCAGCGTTGAAGTTGGGGGGGCCTCCAATGAGCAGTTCTTC	CSVEVGGASNEQFF
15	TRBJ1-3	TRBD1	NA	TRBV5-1	TGCGCCAGCAGCTTGGGGACAGGGTCTGGAAACACCATATATTTT	CASSLGTGSGNTIYF
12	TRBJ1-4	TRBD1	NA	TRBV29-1	TGCAGCGCACAGGGGTTCGGTGAAAAACTGTTTTTT	CSAQGFGEKLFF
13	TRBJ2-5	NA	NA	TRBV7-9	TGTGCCAGCAGCCGGACCTCTCAGGAGACCCAGTACTTC	CASSRTSQETQYF
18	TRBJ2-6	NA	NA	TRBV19	TGTGCCAGTAGCCATAGAGTGGCGCAGCCCTCTGGGGCCAACGTCCTGACTTTC	CASSHRVAQPSGANVLTF
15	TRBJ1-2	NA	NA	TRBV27	TGTGCCAGCCGAGAGACCGTGGGTGGGGTAGGTGGCTACACCTTC	CASRETVGGVGGYTF
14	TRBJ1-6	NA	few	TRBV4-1	TGCGCCAGCAGCCTGGCAGTATATGTTTCACCCCTCCACTTT	CASSLAVYVSPLHF
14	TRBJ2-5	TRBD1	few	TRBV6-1	TGTGCCAGCAGCCCAGGGGGTGCTAGGGAGACCCAGTACTTC	CASSPGGARETQYF
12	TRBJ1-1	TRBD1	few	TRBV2	TGTGCCAAACAGGGGGCGGACACTGAAGCTTTCTTT	CAKQGADTEAFF
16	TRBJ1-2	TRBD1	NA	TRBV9	TGTGCCAGCAGCGTCGTCCCAGGGGGCAACGTCTATGGCTACACCTTC	CASSVVPGGNVYGYTF
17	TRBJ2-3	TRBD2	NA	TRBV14	TGTGCCAGCAGCCAAGATAGGACTAGCGGGGTCACAGATACGCAGTATTTT	CASSQDRTSGVTDTQYF
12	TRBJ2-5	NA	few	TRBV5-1	TGCGCCAGCAGAAGGGGGCAAGAGACCCAGTACTTC	CASRRGQETQYF
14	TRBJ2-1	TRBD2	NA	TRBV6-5	TGTGCCAGCAGCACACTAGCGGGGGGGAGTGAGCAGTTCTTC	CASSTLAGGSEQFF
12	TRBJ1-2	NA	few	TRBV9	TGTGCCAGCAGCGTCCCGGGAGAGGGCTACACCTTC	CASSVPGEGYTF
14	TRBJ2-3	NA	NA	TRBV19	TGTGCCAGTAGTAGGTCGGCTAGCACAGATACGCAGTATTTT	CASSRSASTDTQYF
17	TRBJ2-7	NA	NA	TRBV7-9	TGTGCCAGCAGCTCGTCTCCCAGGGGGGAGACAACCTACGAGCAGTACTTC	CASSSSPRGETTYEQYF
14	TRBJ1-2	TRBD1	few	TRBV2	TGTGCCAGTACTACCGGACAGGAAATTTATGGCTACACCTTC	CASTTGQEIYGYTF
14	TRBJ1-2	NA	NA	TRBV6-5	TGTGCCAGCAGTTACTCCGGGGACCTTGCTGGCTACACCTTC	CASSYSGDLAGYTF
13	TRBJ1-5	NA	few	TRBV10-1	TGCGCCCGAGGGCAGGTGGGCAATCAGCCCCAGCATTTT	CARGQVGNQPQHF
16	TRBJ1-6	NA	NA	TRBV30	TGTGCCTGGGTGGGAGACAGGACCTACGTGAATTCACCCCTCCACTTT	CAWVGDRTYVNSPLHF
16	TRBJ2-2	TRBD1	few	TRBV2	TGTGCCAGCAGTGAGTTGGGGACAGCGAACACCGGGGAGCTGTTTTTT	CASSELGTANTGELFF
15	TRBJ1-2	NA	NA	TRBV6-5	TGTGCCAGCAGTTACTCAGGGGGTTCCGGCTATGGCTACACCTTC	CASSYSGGSGYGYTF
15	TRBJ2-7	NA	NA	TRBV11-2	TGTGCCAGCAGCCTTTCAGAGGGTCGCGGGTACGAGCAGTACTTC	CASSLSEGRGYEQYF
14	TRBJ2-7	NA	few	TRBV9	TGTGCCAGCAGCGCCCCAGGGGTTTCCTACGAGCAGTACTTC	CASSAPGVSYEQYF
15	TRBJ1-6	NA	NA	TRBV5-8	TGTGCCAGCAGCTTGGACGGGGAAAGGGGCTCACCCCTCCACTTT	CASSLDGERGSPLHF
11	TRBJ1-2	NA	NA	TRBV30	TGTGCCTGGAGCCAGGCCTATGGCTACACCTTC	CAWSQAYGYTF
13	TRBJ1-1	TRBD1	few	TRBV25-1	TGTGCCAGCAGTGGACAGGGGAACACTGAAGCTTTCTTT	CASSGQGNTEAFF
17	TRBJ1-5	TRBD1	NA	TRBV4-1	TGCGCCAGCAGCCAAGATCAGGGCAGGGGGGCGTTTCAGCCCCAGCATTTT	CASSQDQGRGAFQPQHF